The next 20 T cell receptor beta chains were all read from a single sample in a study of cytomegalovirus exposure and HLA in healthy donors (dated 2017 in TCRdb). The receptor library was made with the immunoSEQ multiplex PCR assay. The multiplex PCR relied on a mix of 60 forward primers for TCR Vbeta segments and 13 reverse primers for TCR Jbeta segments. This is the immuneACCESS table as TCRdb keeps it, with only in-frame sequences that have V and J called. A part of the clones is gone; compared with another copy, unresolved V genes explain less than half, and the rest is unexplained. The data table for this sample lists 150,000 or so clones. The top ten clones comprise 1.5% to 2% of the sample. The sample taken for sequencing was PBMCs. The receptors here all came from a woman aged 45-65 years in good health and CMV-seronegative.

This rearrangement joins TRBV4-3 to TRBJ2-7; 9 nucleotides agree with TRBD2. V trimming: 1 base; J trimming: 4 bases; junction bases outside the gene matches: 11. Germline CDR1 and CDR2: LGHNA and YSLEER. The CDR3 runs to 17 residues. CDR3: CASSQGVVAGDGYEQYF. Here the CDR3 DNA reads TGCGCCAGCAGCCAAGGTGTGGTAGCGGGAGATGGGTACGAGCAGTACTTC.

The V gene is TRBV15, the J gene TRBJ1-2, with 10 bases identical to TRBD1. The CDR3 runs to 13 residues. CDR1 and CDR2 from the germline V gene are LNHNV and YYDKDF (reference sequence). The trim removed 4 bases at V and 7 bases at J, leaving 3 bases unmatched. The CDR3 DNA reads as TGTGCCACCAGCACGGACAGGGGGAGTGGCTACACCTTC. Protein: CATSTDRGSGYTF. Based on the CDR3 plus reference TRBV15 and TRBJ1-2, the full variable domain is DAMVIQNPRYQVTQFGKPVTLSCSQTLNHNVMYWYQQKSSQAPKLLFHYYDKDFNNEADTPDNFQSRRPNTSFCFLDIRSPGLGDTAMYLCATSTDRGSGYTFGSGTRLTVV.

The rearrangement joins TRBV6-4 to TRBJ2-2; D unclear. CDR1 is MRHNA and CDR2 is SNTAGT in the germline V gene. V lost 0 bases, J lost 3 bases, and 11 bases lay in between. The CDR3 has 16 amino acids. Here the CDR3 DNA reads TGTGCCAGCAGTGACTCCCCCAGACGGGACACCGGGGAGCTGTTTTTT. It specifies CASSDSPRRDTGELFF.

Here the CDR3 DNA reads TGTGCCAGCTCACCATCCCAAGCGGCTAACACCGGGGAGCTGTTTTTT. Encoded protein: CASSPSQAANTGELFF. The chain employs TRBV18 and TRBJ2-2, with D perhaps TRBD2 (5 bases). The germline V gene has CDR1 KGHSH and CDR2 LQKENI. Trimming pared 2 bases from V and 2 bases from J, leaving 12 bases between. The CDR3 is 16 residues long.

The rearrangement joins TRBV5-3 to TRBJ2-4; TRBD2 might be the D (5 bases). TRBV5-3 is classed as an ORF, of uncertain function. This CDR3 contains 18 residues. V lost 1 base and J lost 0, with 17 bases in between. CDR3 sequence reads: CARSLLVLRGLAKNIQYF. DNA for the CDR3: TGTGCCAGAAGCTTGTTGGTCTTACGCGGACTAGCCAAAAACATTCAGTACTTC.

The rearrangement uses TRBV5-1 and TRBJ2-5, with D hard to call. Germline values: CDR1 SGHRS, CDR2 YFSETQ. V shed 0 bases and J shed 5 bases, with 11 bases lying between them. The CDR3 extends over 14 amino acids. The CDR3: CASSLGVARETQYF. The CDR3 nucleotides read TGCGCCAGCAGCTTGGGGGTAGCTCGGGAGACCCAGTACTTC.

This sequence joins TRBV29-1 and TRBJ2-7; TRBD2 matches at 11 bases. The CDR3 sequence is 14 residues long. Trimming removed 6 bases from V and 0 bases from J; junction bases left unmatched: 4. CDR1 is SQVTM, CDR2 ANQGSEA, per germline. CDR3: CSVWGLAASYEQYF. CDR3 coding DNA: TGCAGCGTGTGGGGACTAGCGGCCTCCTACGAGCAGTACTTC.

CDR3: CASSESTGGVDNEQFF. The CDR3 nucleotides read TGTGCCAGCAGTGAGTCGACAGGGGGTGTGGACAATGAGCAGTTCTTC. This chain uses TRBV25-1 with TRBJ2-1; 9 bases align to TRBD1. The length of the CDR3 is 16 residues. V shed 3 bases, J shed 5 bases, and the junction held 8 bases outside the gene matches. Germline assignment: CDR1 MGHDK and CDR2 SYGVNS.

This chain joins TRBV5-4 and TRBJ2-6; D is uncertain. V was shortened by 4 bases and J by 1 base, with 9 bases between the two germline ends. Germline V lookup: CDR1 SGHNT, CDR2 YYREEE (reference sequence). CDR3 length: 15 residues. Here the CDR3 reads CASSQIVSGANVLTF. For the CDR3, the DNA is TGTGCCAGCAGCCAAATAGTTTCTGGGGCCAACGTCCTGACTTTC. Combining the CDR3 with reference TRBV5-4 and TRBJ2-6 gives the whole variable domain ETGVTQSPTHLIKTRGQQVTLRCSSQSGHNTVSWYQQALGQGPQFIFQYYREEENGRGNFPPRFSGLQFPNYSSELNVNALELDDSALYLCASSQIVSGANVLTFGAGSRLTVL.

The chain recombines TRBV6-1 with TRBJ1-1; D gene uncertain. This CDR3 has 12 amino acids. From germline, CDR1 is MNHNS and CDR2 SASEGT. V was shortened by 6 bases and J by 1 base, with 6 bases between the two germline ends. This CDR3 is CASSHRNTEAFF. CDR3 nucleotides: TGTGCCAGCAGCCACAGGAACACTGAAGCTTTCTTT.

The V gene is TRBV5-6, the J gene TRBJ1-5; D is unclear. CDR3 size: 16 residues. The V gene's germline CDR1 is SGHDT and CDR2 YYEEEE. Trimming took 4 bases from V and 2 from J, leaving 16 bases between them. Here the CDR3 reads CASSLRRAGGNQPQHF. CDR3 bases: TGTGCCAGCAGCCTGCGCAGAGCGGGAGGCAATCAGCCCCAGCATTTT. Looking up the rest from reference TRBV5-6 and TRBJ1-5 gives the full variable domain: DAGVTQSPTHLIKTRGQQVTLRCSPKSGHDTVSWYQQALGQGPQFIFQYYEEEERQRGNFPDRFSGHQFPNYSSELNVNALLLGDSALYLCASSLRRAGGNQPQHFGDGTRLSIL.

The chain has TRBV7-2 and TRBJ2-3, with 10 bases fitting TRBD2. V shed 5 bases, J shed 4 bases, and the junction held 6 bases outside the gene matches. Germline CDR1 and CDR2: SGHTA and FQGNSA. This CDR3 has 15 amino acids. CDR3 sequence reads: CASSPQRGGADTQYF. CDR3 nucleotide sequence: TGTGCCAGCAGCCCCCAGCGGGGGGGGGCAGATACGCAGTATTTT. Filled out from reference TRBV7-2 and TRBJ2-3, the complete variable domain reads GAGVSQSPSNKVTEKGKDVELRCDPISGHTALYWYRQSLGQGLEFLIYFQGNSAPDKSGLPSDRFSAERTGGSVSTLTIQRTQQEDSAVYLCASSPQRGGADTQYFGPGTRLTVL.

About this clone: The same CDR3 also results from other DNA sequences found in this sample. This sequence joins TRBV9 and TRBJ2-2, with TRBD2 matching 8 bases. This CDR3 region has 15 residues. J gave up 3 bases and V 0 bases, and 1 base lay outside the gene matches. Germline loops: CDR1 SGDLS, CDR2 YYNGEE. Here the CDR3 reads CASSVAGGDTGELFF. CDR3 nucleotides: TGTGCCAGCAGCGTAGCGGGAGGGGACACCGGGGAGCTGTTTTTT.

This chain uses TRBV7-9 with TRBJ2-5; 11 positions agree with TRBD1. The junction had 9 bases not matched to a gene; V was cut back by 5 bases and J by 4 bases. This CDR3 is built from 16 residues. Germline V gives CDR1 SEHNR, CDR2 FQNEAQ (reference sequence). CDR3 residues: CASSPTGQGASETQYF. CDR3 sequence (DNA): TGTGCCAGCAGCCCAACTGGACAGGGGGCATCAGAGACCCAGTACTTC.

The J gene is TRBJ2-5, the V gene TRBV9, with a weak D call TRBD2 (6 bases). Trimming cost V 0 bases and J 2 bases, with 8 bases left between them. The germline V gene encodes CDR1 SGDLS and CDR2 YYNGEE. This CDR3 is built from 14 residues. This CDR3 reads CASSVAGRQETQYF. In nucleotides, the CDR3 is TGTGCCAGCAGCGTAGCAGGGAGGCAAGAGACCCAGTACTTC.

V gene TRBV28 combines with J gene TRBJ1-2; TRBD1 is a possible D gene (5 bases). Trimming took off 3 bases at V and 1 base at J, with 9 bases between the two ends. Germline V gene lookup returns CDR1 MDHEN and CDR2 SYDVKM. CDR3 length equals 14 residues. The CDR3: CASSFSGNNYGYTF. DNA of the CDR3: TGTGCCAGCAGTTTTTCAGGGAATAACTATGGCTACACCTTC.

This chain uses TRBV6-8 with TRBJ2-5, with 7 bases lining up with TRBD1. Germline V gene lookup returns CDR1 MNHGY and CDR2 SAAAGT. The CDR3 has 14 amino acids. Unmatched junction bases numbered 12, after V lost 7 bases and J lost 7 bases. CDR3 residues: CASILEGGGSTQYF. In DNA form, the CDR3 reads TGTGCCAGCATTCTGGAAGGGGGCGGTTCGACCCAGTACTTC.

The gene calls are TRBV10-2 and TRBJ2-1; 13 bases agree with TRBD2. CDR3 length: 15 residues. Germline assignment: CDR1 WSHSY and CDR2 SAAADI. The ends lost 6 bases at V and 4 bases at J; junction bases unmatched: 3. CDR3 sequence: CASRILAGGYNEQFF. In DNA, the CDR3 is TGCGCCAGCAGGATACTAGCGGGGGGGTACAATGAGCAGTTCTTC.

The chain carries TRBV25-1 and TRBJ2-7, with D possibly matching TRBD2 (5 bases). Per germline, CDR1 MGHDK and CDR2 SYGVNS. The CDR3 covers 13 residues. V was pared by 4 bases and J by 3 bases, with 10 bases between. CDR3: CASSAGGRYEQYF. CDR3 sequence (DNA): TGTGCCAGCAGTGCCGGCGGGCGCTACGAGCAGTACTTC.

The genes are TRBV30 and TRBJ2-5, with TRBD1 matching 7 bases. The V and J ends lost 4 bases and 5 bases, in that order; junction bases with no gene match: 13. CDR1 GTSNPN and CDR2 SVGIG come from the germline V gene (reference sequence). This CDR3 spans 15 amino acids. The CDR3 DNA follows: TGTGCCTGGACCCATTGGTCAGGGGGACAGGAGACCCAGTACTTC. It yields the protein CAWTHWSGGQETQYF.